The 29 T cell receptor beta chains below all came from one sample that was sequenced in a study of blood T cell repertoires in COVID-19. TCRdb's copy holds only in-frame clones and misses some; the assay was immunoSEQ multiplex PCR. The repertoire holds about 200,000 clones, about 86% seen once, with about 0.72% in the top ten. Input material: peripheral blood. The receptors originated from a woman aged 70-85 years with acute or convalescent COVID-19.

The V gene is TRBV6-2 or TRBV6-3, the J gene TRBJ1-1; D call uncertain. The CDR3 runs 14 residues. Deletions cut 0 bases from V and 1 base from J, with 6 bases between. CDR1 MNHEY and CDR2 SVGEGT come from the germline V gene. CDR3: CASSYSERNTEAFF. In DNA form, the CDR3 reads TGTGCCAGCAGTTACTCGGAGCGGAACACTGAAGCTTTCTTT.

The chain uses TRBV24-1 and TRBJ1-2, with 7 positions matching TRBD1. Germline V gives CDR1 KGHDR, CDR2 SFDVKD. This CDR3 is built from 15 residues. Trimming at V came to 6 bases and at J to 7 bases, leaving 13 bases not matched to a gene. The CDR3 here is CATSPRAGGSFGYTF. The CDR3 nucleotides are TGTGCCACCAGTCCTAGGGCAGGGGGATCGTTTGGCTACACCTTC.

The J gene is TRBJ1-3, the V gene TRBV7-9, with D unclear. The germline CDR1 and CDR2 sequences are SEHNR and FQNEAQ (reference sequence). This CDR3 spans 14 amino acids. Deletions cut 3 bases from V and 0 bases from J, with 6 bases between. CDR3 sequence reads: CASSFLSSGNTIYF. The CDR3 nucleotides read TGTGCCAGCAGCTTTCTTAGCTCTGGAAACACCATATATTTT.

This clone showed up just once. This chain links TRBV5-6 with TRBJ2-3, with 11 bases aligning to TRBD2. This CDR3 has 15 amino acids. J was trimmed by 6 bases and V by 1 base; bases with no gene match: 4. Germline V gene lookup returns CDR1 SGHDT and CDR2 YYEEEE. Written as DNA, the CDR3 is TGTGCCAGCAGCTTGTCTAGCGGGGGGTACGATACGCAGTATTTT. Translated, it gives CASSLSSGGYDTQYF.

V and J are TRBV14 and TRBJ2-1; D is uncertain. The V end lost 2 bases, the J end lost 1 base, and 15 bases lay between the germline ends. The CDR3 extends over 17 amino acids. Germline-derived CDR1 and CDR2 are SGHDN and FVKESK. In DNA, the CDR3 is TGTGCCAGCAGCCAATGGGCCCGAGAAGGATCCTACAATGAGCAGTTCTTC. Translated, it gives CASSQWAREGSYNEQFF.

V is TRBV28 and J is TRBJ2-7; D possibly corresponds to TRBD1 (6 bases). The V end was cut by 6 bases, the J end by 10 bases, with 16 bases between. Germline CDR1 is MDHEN and CDR2 is SYDVKM. The CDR3 runs 12 residues. CDR3: CASSLGQIAQYF. The CDR3 DNA is TGTGCCAGCAGCCTCGGACAGATAGCCCAGTACTTC.

The chain combines TRBV5-1 with TRBJ1-4, with 8 bases matching TRBD1. CDR3 length: 15 amino acids. Germline V gives CDR1 SGHRS, CDR2 YFSETQ. The junction had 6 bases not matched to a gene; V was cut back by 1 base and J by 7 bases. The CDR3 coding sequence is TGCGCCAGCAGCTTGAGACAGGGGCGACTTGAAAAACTGTTTTTT. Protein sequence: CASSLRQGRLEKLFF.

The J gene is TRBJ2-3, the V gene TRBV5-1, with unresolved D. Germline-derived CDR1 and CDR2 are SGHRS and YFSETQ. The ends were cut back, 4 bases at V and 3 bases at J, with 12 bases in the middle. The CDR3 is made up of 14 amino acids. CDR3 protein: CASSAYQRTDTQYF. The CDR3 DNA follows: TGCGCCAGCAGCGCATATCAGAGGACAGATACGCAGTATTTT.

This chain uses TRBV29-1 with TRBJ2-1; TRBD2 aligns across 7 bases. Germline CDR1 and CDR2: SQVTM and ANQGSEA. V lost 5 bases and J lost 1; bases outside the gene matches: 11. The CDR3 covers 16 residues. This CDR3 is CSVSGTTIWSYNEQFF. The CDR3 bases are TGCAGCGTTAGCGGGACTACCATTTGGTCCTACAATGAGCAGTTCTTC.

This chain uses TRBV5-1 with TRBJ1-2; unclear D gene. V lost 0 bases, J lost 6 bases, and 6 bases lay in between. This CDR3 spans 12 amino acids. Germline CDR1 is SGHRS and CDR2 is YFSETQ. The DNA of the CDR3 is TGCGCCAGCAGCTTGGGAGGGAATGGCTACACCTTC. It yields the protein CASSLGGNGYTF.

The chain links TRBV6-2 or TRBV6-3 to TRBJ1-1; no reliable D call. The CDR3 extends over 11 amino acids. V lost 5 bases to trimming and J lost 8 bases, with 9 bases between them. Looked up from germline, CDR1 is MNHEY and CDR2 is SVGEGT. The DNA for the CDR3 is TGTGCCAGCAGTCCCAGAACCGAAGCTTTCTTT. It is translated as CASSPRTEAFF.

The CDR3 nucleotides are TGTGCCAGCAGTTACGGACTACCCGATGAAAAACTGTTTTTT. Residues: CASSYGLPDEKLFF. The V gene is TRBV6-6, the J gene TRBJ1-4, with D unresolved. The CDR3 loop spans 14 amino acids. Germline V gene sequence: CDR1 MNHNY, CDR2 SVGAGI (reference sequence). The V gene lost 2 bases and the J gene lost 6 bases, with 10 bases spanning the gap.

CDR3 residues: CASSRFGTNDEQFF. The CDR3 nucleotides are TGTGCCAGCAGCCGGTTCGGTACCAATGATGAGCAGTTCTTC. The V gene is TRBV7-9, the J gene TRBJ2-1; D uncertain. V lost 5 bases, J lost 8 bases, and 16 bases lay in between. The CDR3 loop spans 14 amino acids. From germline, CDR1 is SEHNR and CDR2 FQNEAQ (reference sequence).

This chain connects TRBV11-3 to TRBJ2-7, with D tentatively TRBD1 (5 bases). The CDR3 totals 14 residues. V shed 1 base and J shed 2 bases, with 9 bases lying between them. The germline V gene encodes CDR1 SGHNT and CDR2 YENEEA. DNA of the CDR3: TGTGCCAGCAGCTTAGGACAGCCACCCTACGAGCAGTACTTC. Its protein is CASSLGQPPYEQYF.

V is TRBV6-5 and J is TRBJ1-2; 9 bases are a match to TRBD1. The CDR3 sequence is 13 residues long. The germline CDR1 and CDR2 sequences are MNHEY and SVGAGI. Trimming cost V 4 bases and J 9 bases; bases outside gene matches: 6. The CDR3 here is CASSLQGARSYTF. CDR3 in DNA: TGTGCCAGCAGTTTACAGGGGGCACGAAGCTACACCTTC.

This clone occurred a few times. This rearrangement joins TRBV7-9 to TRBJ2-5, with D hard to call. The CDR3 consists of 12 residues. Germline V lookup: CDR1 SEHNR, CDR2 FQNEAQ (reference sequence). Trimming took 5 bases from V and 5 from J, leaving 9 bases between them. CDR3 nucleotides: TGTGCCAGCAGCCCGAGCACTGAGACCCAGTACTTC. Translation: CASSPSTETQYF.

The chain has TRBV5-6 and TRBJ1-1, with D unclear. The V gene lost 4 bases and the J gene lost 1 base, with 5 bases spanning the gap. The CDR3 has 12 residues. From germline, CDR1 is SGHDT and CDR2 YYEEEE. CDR3 nucleotides: TGTGCCAGCAGCCCATCGAACACTGAAGCTTTCTTT. It specifies CASSPSNTEAFF. Based on the CDR3 plus reference TRBV5-6 and TRBJ1-1, the full variable domain is DAGVTQSPTHLIKTRGQQVTLRCSPKSGHDTVSWYQQALGQGPQFIFQYYEEEERQRGNFPDRFSGHQFPNYSSELNVNALLLGDSALYLCASSPSNTEAFFGQGTRLTVV.

The V gene is TRBV4-1, the J gene TRBJ1-2; possible D gene TRBD1, 5 bases. CDR1 and CDR2 from the germline V gene are MGHRA and YSYEKL. This CDR3 is 17 amino acids long. Deletions cut 0 bases from V and 7 bases from J, with 21 bases between. CDR3: CASSQESFGGLVFGYTF. In DNA, the CDR3 is TGCGCCAGCAGCCAAGAAAGTTTCGGGGGTCTCGTGTTTGGCTACACCTTC.

The rearrangement joins TRBV4-2 to TRBJ2-7, with 9 bases aligning to TRBD2. The CDR3 contains 15 residues. J gave up 4 bases and V 2 bases, and 6 bases lay outside the gene matches. CDR1 and CDR2 from the germline V gene are LGHNA and YNFKEQ. The CDR3 DNA reads TGTGCCAGCAGCCAACGTAGCGGGAGCGTGTACGAGCAGTACTTC. It specifies CASSQRSGSVYEQYF.

The gene calls are TRBV19 and TRBJ2-1; 11 nucleotides align to TRBD2. This CDR3 contains 17 residues. The germline V gene has CDR1 LNHDA and CDR2 SQIVND (reference sequence). Trimming removed 5 bases from V and 1 base from J; junction bases left unmatched: 7. CDR3 in amino acids: CASSARLAGSSYNEQFF. In DNA, the CDR3 is TGTGCCAGTAGTGCCCGACTAGCGGGGTCATCCTACAATGAGCAGTTCTTC.

This clone was observed a single time. The chain couples TRBV9 to TRBJ1-5; 7 nucleotides agree with TRBD1. CDR1 is SGDLS, CDR2 YYNGEE, per germline. J gave up 7 bases and V 3 bases, and 7 bases lay outside the gene matches. The CDR3 runs to 14 residues. As DNA, the CDR3 is TGTGCCAGCAGCGAAACAGGGGCGGGGCAGCCCCAGCATTTT. Protein sequence: CASSETGAGQPQHF.

The genes are TRBV6-6 and TRBJ1-2; perhaps TRBD1 as D (6 bases). CDR3 length: 13 amino acids. V dropped 5 bases and J dropped 3 bases, with 10 bases sitting between them. In germline, CDR1 is MNHNY, CDR2 SVGAGI (reference sequence). The CDR3 region has the DNA TGTGCCAGCAGTCCACAGGGAGACTATGGCTACACCTTC. Translation: CASSPQGDYGYTF.

The rearrangement links TRBV18 to TRBJ1-1; D is possibly TRBD1 (6 bases). V lost 3 bases, J lost 1 base, and 9 bases lay in between. The length of the CDR3 is 14 residues. Germline V gene sequence: CDR1 KGHSH, CDR2 LQKENI. CDR3 DNA sequence: TGTGCCAGCTCACCCGGGACACAGAACACTGAAGCTTTCTTT. It yields the protein CASSPGTQNTEAFF.

This clone was seen just once. J is TRBJ1-1 and V is TRBV18; D is uncertain. Trimming shortened V by 4 bases and J by 1 base, and 7 bases separated the two germline ends. This CDR3 region has 13 residues. Germline assignment: CDR1 KGHSH and CDR2 LQKENI. For the CDR3, the DNA is TGTGCCAGCTCACAGACATGGAACACTGAAGCTTTCTTT. Amino acids: CASSQTWNTEAFF.

This clone was seen only a few times. This chain uses TRBV12-3 or TRBV12-4 with TRBJ1-1, with no clear D. This CDR3 spans 11 amino acids. V was cut by 7 bases and J by 11 bases, with 14 bases left in between. The CDR3 bases are TGTGCCAGCAAAGGCCGACTAGGGGCTTTCTTT. This codes for CASKGRLGAFF.

The CDR3 DNA is TGTGCCAGCAGTTTGGGTGGGCGACATCAGCCCCAGCATTTT. Its protein is CASSLGGRHQPQHF. The V gene is TRBV28, the J gene TRBJ1-5; D is uncertain. CDR1 is MDHEN, CDR2 SYDVKM, per germline. CDR3 size: 14 residues. V dropped 3 bases and J dropped 5 bases, with 11 bases sitting between them. Drawing the rest from reference TRBV28 and TRBJ1-5, the complete variable domain is DVKVTQSSRYLVKRTGEKVFLECVQDMDHENMFWYRQDPGLGLRLIYFSYDVKMKEKGDIPEGYSVSREKKERFSLILESASTNQTSMYLCASSLGGRHQPQHFGDGTRLSIL.

The rearrangement joins TRBV7-3 to TRBJ2-5, with 9 nucleotides matching TRBD2. CDR1 is SGHTA and CDR2 is FQGTGA in the germline V gene. The CDR3 consists of 13 residues. Trimming cost V 8 bases and J 2 bases; bases outside gene matches: 3. Here the CDR3 reads CASSGLAQETQYF. CDR3 DNA sequence: TGTGCCAGCTCGGGACTAGCTCAAGAGACCCAGTACTTC.

The V call is TRBV5-1, the J call TRBJ2-5, with a weak D call TRBD2 (6 bases). V was cut by 1 base and J by 5 bases, with 18 bases left in between. The CDR3 contains 16 residues. Per the germline V gene, CDR1 is SGHRS and CDR2 is YFSETQ. The CDR3 nucleotides are TGCGCCAGCAGCTTGCCCCGGGACTCCGGTCGGGAGACCCAGTACTTC. It codes for CASSLPRDSGRETQYF.

This chain joins TRBV7-8 and TRBJ2-7, with D perhaps TRBD1 (6 bases). V dropped 1 base and J dropped 4 bases, with 8 bases sitting between them. CDR1 and CDR2 from the germline V gene are SGHVS and FQNEAQ. There are 13 residues in the CDR3. This CDR3 is CASSLGTEYEQYF. CDR3 in DNA: TGTGCCAGCAGCTTAGGGACAGAATACGAGCAGTACTTC. Drawing the rest from reference TRBV7-8 and TRBJ2-7, the complete variable domain is GAGVSQSPRYKVAKRGQDVALRCDPISGHVSLFWYQQALGQGPEFLTYFQNEAQLDKSGLPSDRFFAERPEGSVSTLKIQRTQQEDSAVYLCASSLGTEYEQYFGPGTRLTVT.